The source of this TCR beta chain is a study of PD-L1 blockade in urothelial cancer. Regarding time point: pretreatment peripheral blood. A remark on this clone: This CDR3 is also generated by other DNA sequences in the sample.

This table comes from immunoSEQ multiplex PCR, and its TCRdb copy is limited to in-frame clones, with some not included. The data hold more than 50,000 clones, with 65% to 90% observed a single time. Sequenced material: PBMCs, taken around atezolizumab (anti-PD-L1) treatment. The source is a man between 65 and 85 years old with urothelial cancer.

CDR3 loop: CASSLTGGQETQYF. Here the CDR3 DNA reads TGTGCCAGCAGCTTAACAGGGGGTCAAGAGACCCAGTACTTC. The rearrangement joins TRBV7-3 to TRBJ2-5; possibly TRBD1 for D (6 bases). Trimming left V 0 bases short and J 2 bases short, with 7 bases between. Germline V lookup: CDR1 SGHTA, CDR2 FQGTGA. The CDR3 spans 14 residues.